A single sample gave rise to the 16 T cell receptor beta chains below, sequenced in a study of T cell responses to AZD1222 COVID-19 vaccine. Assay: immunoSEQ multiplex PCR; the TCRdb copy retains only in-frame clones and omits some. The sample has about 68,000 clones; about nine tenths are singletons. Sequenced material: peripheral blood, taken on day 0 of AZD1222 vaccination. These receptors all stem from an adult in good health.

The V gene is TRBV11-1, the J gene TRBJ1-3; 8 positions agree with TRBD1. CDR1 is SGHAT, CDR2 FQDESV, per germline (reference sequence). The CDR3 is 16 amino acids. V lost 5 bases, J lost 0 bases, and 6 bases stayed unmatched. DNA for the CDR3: TGTGCCAGCAGCCAGGGACAGGAGTACTCTGGAAACACCATATATTTT. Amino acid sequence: CASSQGQEYSGNTIYF.

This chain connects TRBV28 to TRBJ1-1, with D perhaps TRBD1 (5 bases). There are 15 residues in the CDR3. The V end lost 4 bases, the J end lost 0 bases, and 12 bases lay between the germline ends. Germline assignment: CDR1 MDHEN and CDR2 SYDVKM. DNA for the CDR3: TGTGCCAGCAGTTCCCCGGGGACGGTGAACACTGAAGCTTTCTTT. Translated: CASSSPGTVNTEAFF.

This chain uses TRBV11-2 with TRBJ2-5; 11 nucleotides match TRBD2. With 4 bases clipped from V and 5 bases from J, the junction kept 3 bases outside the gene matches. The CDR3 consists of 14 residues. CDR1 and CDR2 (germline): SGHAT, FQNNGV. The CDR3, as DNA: TGTGCCAGCAGCTCGTCTAGCGGGGGGGAGACCCAGTACTTC. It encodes CASSSSSGGETQYF.

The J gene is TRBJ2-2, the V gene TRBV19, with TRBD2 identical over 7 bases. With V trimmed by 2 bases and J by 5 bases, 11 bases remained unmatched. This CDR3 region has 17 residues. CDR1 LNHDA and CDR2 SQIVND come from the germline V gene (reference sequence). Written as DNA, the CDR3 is TGTGCCAGTAGTATATCGATTAGCGGGCTAGGAACCGGGGAGCTGTTTTTT. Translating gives CASSISISGLGTGELFF.

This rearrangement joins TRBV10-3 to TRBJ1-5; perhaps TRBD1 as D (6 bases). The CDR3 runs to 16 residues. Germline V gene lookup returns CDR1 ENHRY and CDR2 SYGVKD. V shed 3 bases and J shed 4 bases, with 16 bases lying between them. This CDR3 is CAISESVGGFNQPQHF. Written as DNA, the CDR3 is TGTGCCATCAGTGAAAGTGTAGGGGGTTTTAATCAGCCCCAGCATTTT.

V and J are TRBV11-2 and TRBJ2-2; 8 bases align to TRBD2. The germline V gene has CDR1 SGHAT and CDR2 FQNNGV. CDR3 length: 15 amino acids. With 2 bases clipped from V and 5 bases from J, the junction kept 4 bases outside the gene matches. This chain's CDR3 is CASSLSSGITGELFF. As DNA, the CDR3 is TGTGCCAGCAGCTTAAGTAGCGGGATAACCGGGGAGCTGTTTTTT.

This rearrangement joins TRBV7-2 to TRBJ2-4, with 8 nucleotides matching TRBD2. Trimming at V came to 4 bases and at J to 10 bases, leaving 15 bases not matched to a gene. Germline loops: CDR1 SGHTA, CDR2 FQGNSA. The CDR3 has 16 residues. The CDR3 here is CASSYSASGSSRIQYF. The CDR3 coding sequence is TGTGCCAGCAGCTATTCGGCGAGCGGGAGCAGTAGGATTCAGTACTTC.

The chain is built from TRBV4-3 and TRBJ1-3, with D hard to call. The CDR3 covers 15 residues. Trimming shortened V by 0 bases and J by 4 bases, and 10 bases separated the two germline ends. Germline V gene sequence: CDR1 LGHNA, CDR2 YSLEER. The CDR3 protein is CASSQDFLLGNTIYF. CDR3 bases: TGCGCCAGCAGCCAAGATTTTCTACTCGGAAACACCATATATTTT.

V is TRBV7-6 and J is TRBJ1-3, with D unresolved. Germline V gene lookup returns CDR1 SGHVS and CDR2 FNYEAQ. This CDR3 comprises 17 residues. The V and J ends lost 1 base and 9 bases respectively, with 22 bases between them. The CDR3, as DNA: TGTGCCAGCAGCTTAGTTAATACGAGGGAAAGTGGTGCCACCATATATTTT. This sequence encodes CASSLVNTRESGATIYF. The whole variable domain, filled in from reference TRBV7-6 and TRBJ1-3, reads GAGVSQSPRYKVTKRGQDVALRCDPISGHVSLYWYRQALGQGPEFLTYFNYEAQQDKSGLPNDRFSAERPEGSISTLTIQRTEQRDSAMYRCASSLVNTRESGATIYFGEGSWLTVV.

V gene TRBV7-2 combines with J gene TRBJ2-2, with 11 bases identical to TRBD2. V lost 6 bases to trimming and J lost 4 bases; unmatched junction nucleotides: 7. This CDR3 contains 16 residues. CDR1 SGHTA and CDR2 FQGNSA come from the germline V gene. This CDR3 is CASSLLAGEGTGELFF. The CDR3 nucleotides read TGTGCCAGCAGTTTACTAGCGGGAGAAGGCACCGGGGAGCTGTTTTTT.

The CDR3 DNA sequence: TGTGCCAGCAGCTTTAGCGGGACCCAAGAGACCCAGTACTTC. Translating gives CASSFSGTQETQYF. The V and J genes are TRBV11-3 and TRBJ2-5, with 8 positions matching TRBD2. The V gene's germline CDR1 is SGHNT and CDR2 YENEEA. This CDR3 is 14 amino acids long. The V gene end was trimmed by 3 bases and the J gene end by 1 base; junction bases not matched to a gene: 1.

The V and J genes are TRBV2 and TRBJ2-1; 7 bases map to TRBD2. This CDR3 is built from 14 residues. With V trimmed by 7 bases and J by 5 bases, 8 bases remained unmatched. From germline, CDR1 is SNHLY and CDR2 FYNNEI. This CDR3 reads CASNLGRGNNEQFF. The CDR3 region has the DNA TGTGCCAGCAACCTGGGGAGGGGCAACAATGAGCAGTTCTTC.

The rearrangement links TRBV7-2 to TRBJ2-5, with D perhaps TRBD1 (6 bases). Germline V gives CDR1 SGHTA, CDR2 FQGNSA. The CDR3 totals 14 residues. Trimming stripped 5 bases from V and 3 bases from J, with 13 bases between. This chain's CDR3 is CASSPTQGKETQYF. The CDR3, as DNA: TGTGCCAGCAGCCCCACCCAGGGGAAAGAGACCCAGTACTTC.

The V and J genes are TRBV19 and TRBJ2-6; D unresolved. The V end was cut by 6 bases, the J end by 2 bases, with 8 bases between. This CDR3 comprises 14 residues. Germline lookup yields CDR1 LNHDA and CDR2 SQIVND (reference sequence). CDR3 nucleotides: TGTGCCAGTAGGTCTTCCGCTGGGGCCAACGTCCTGACTTTC. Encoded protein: CASRSSAGANVLTF.

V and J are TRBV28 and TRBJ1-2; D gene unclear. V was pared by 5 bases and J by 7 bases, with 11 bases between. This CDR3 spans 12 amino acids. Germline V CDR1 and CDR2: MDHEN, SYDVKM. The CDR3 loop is CASSLEDGGYTF. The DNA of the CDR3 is TGTGCCAGCAGTCTCGAGGACGGTGGCTACACCTTC.

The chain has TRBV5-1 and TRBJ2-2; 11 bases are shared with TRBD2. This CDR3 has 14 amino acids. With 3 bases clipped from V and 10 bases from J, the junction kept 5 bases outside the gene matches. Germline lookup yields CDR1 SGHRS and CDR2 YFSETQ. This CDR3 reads CASSSTSGVEELFF. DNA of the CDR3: TGCGCCAGCAGCTCGACTAGCGGGGTGGAGGAGCTGTTTTTT. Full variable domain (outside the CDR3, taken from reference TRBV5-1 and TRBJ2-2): KAGVTQTPRYLIKTRGQQVTLSCSPISGHRSVSWYQQTPGQGLQFLFEYFSETQRNKGNFPGRFSGRQFSNSRSEMNVSTLELGDSALYLCASSSTSGVEELFFGEGSRLTVL.